Listed below are T cell receptor beta chains from one sample, sequenced in a study of regulatory dendritic cells for organ transplantation. The antigens for these receptors are not known. Using immunoSEQ multiplex PCR, the repertoire was profiled, and TCRdb retains in-frame clones only, with some absent. The sample includes about 12,000 clones, around 92% of them seen just once. Material: naive CD8+ T cells from blood cultured with dendritic cells. These receptors originate from a human donor in good health. Both conserved end residues are part of each CDR3. The D gene is left open where the match is weak. A clone size is listed for some rows: how often the clone was seen (once, few, many), or a class if it is expanded.

d_call: TRBD2
v_call: TRBV4-1
j_call: TRBJ2-3
clone_size: .
cdr3_aa: CASSSLAGGPDTQYF
cdr3_nt: TGCGCCAGCAGCTCACTAGCGGGGGGGCCGGATACGCAGTATTTT

d_call: .
v_call: TRBV4-1
j_call: TRBJ2-7
clone_size: .
cdr3_aa: CASSQVGGNTYEQYF
cdr3_nt: TGCGCCAGCAGCCAAGTCGGCGGAAATACCTACGAGCAGTACTTC

d_call: .
v_call: TRBV4-2
j_call: TRBJ2-3
clone_size: once
cdr3_aa: CASSQVRDHIMDTQYF
cdr3_nt: TGTGCCAGCAGCCAAGTCCGGGACCATATTATGGATACGCAGTATTTT

d_call: .
v_call: TRBV27
j_call: TRBJ2-7
clone_size: .
cdr3_aa: CASSPSSVYSYEQYF
cdr3_nt: TGTGCCAGCAGCCCTTCTAGCGTATACTCCTACGAGCAGTACTTC

d_call: .
v_call: TRBV7-8
j_call: TRBJ2-3
clone_size: .
cdr3_aa: CASSLASTTDTQYF
cdr3_nt: TGTGCCAGCAGCTTAGCGTCAACCACAGATACGCAGTATTTT

d_call: .
v_call: TRBV7-6
j_call: TRBJ1-5
clone_size: .
cdr3_aa: CASSLWGDPNQPQHF
cdr3_nt: TGTGCCAGCAGCTTATGGGGGGACCCAAATCAGCCCCAGCATTTT

d_call: .
v_call: TRBV5-1
j_call: TRBJ1-5
clone_size: .
cdr3_aa: CASSLYTGGNQPQHF
cdr3_nt: TGCGCCAGCAGCTTGTATACGGGGGGCAATCAGCCCCAGCATTTT

d_call: .
v_call: TRBV7-9
j_call: TRBJ1-4
clone_size: .
cdr3_aa: CASSSYGEKLFF
cdr3_nt: TGTGCCAGCAGCTCGTATGGGGAAAAACTGTTTTTT

d_call: .
v_call: TRBV7-9
j_call: TRBJ2-7
clone_size: .
cdr3_aa: CASSLSNSSYEQYF
cdr3_nt: TGTGCCAGCAGCTTATCGAACAGCTCCTACGAGCAGTACTTC

d_call: .
v_call: TRBV7-8
j_call: TRBJ1-1
clone_size: .
cdr3_aa: CASSLGQGYLDEAFF
cdr3_nt: TGTGCCAGCAGCTTGGGGCAGGGGTATTTGGACGAAGCTTTCTTT

d_call: .
v_call: TRBV19
j_call: TRBJ2-2
clone_size: once
cdr3_aa: CASSTVAGYTGELFF
cdr3_nt: TGTGCCAGTAGTACGGTCGCGGGATACACCGGGGAGCTGTTTTTT

d_call: .
v_call: TRBV6-5
j_call: TRBJ1-2
clone_size: .
cdr3_aa: CASSYEANYGYTF
cdr3_nt: TGTGCCAGCAGTTACGAGGCTAACTATGGCTACACCTTC

d_call: .
v_call: TRBV4-3
j_call: TRBJ1-1
clone_size: .
cdr3_aa: CASSQDAGAGGTEAFF
cdr3_nt: TGCGCCAGCAGCCAAGATGCGGGGGCCGGGGGCACTGAAGCTTTCTTT

d_call: .
v_call: TRBV11-2
j_call: TRBJ2-7
clone_size: .
cdr3_aa: CASSPDYEQYF
cdr3_nt: TGTGCCAGCAGCCCCGACTACGAGCAGTACTTC

d_call: .
v_call: TRBV15
j_call: TRBJ2-5
clone_size: .
cdr3_aa: CATRLQETQYF
cdr3_nt: TGTGCCACCCGGCTGCAAGAGACCCAGTACTTC

d_call: TRBD1
v_call: TRBV7-6
j_call: TRBJ1-1
clone_size: .
cdr3_aa: CASSLLDRGNTEAFF
cdr3_nt: TGTGCCAGCAGCTTATTGGACAGGGGGAACACTGAAGCTTTCTTT

d_call: TRBD2
v_call: TRBV2
j_call: TRBJ2-1
clone_size: .
cdr3_aa: CASIIAGSYYNEQFF
cdr3_nt: TGTGCCAGCATAATAGCGGGGTCCTACTACAATGAGCAGTTCTTC

d_call: TRBD2
v_call: TRBV4-3
j_call: TRBJ2-1
clone_size: .
cdr3_aa: CASSQERPRGLYNEQFF
cdr3_nt: TGCGCCAGCAGCCAAGAACGTCCGCGGGGACTATACAATGAGCAGTTCTTC

d_call: .
v_call: TRBV5-1
j_call: TRBJ2-7
clone_size: once
cdr3_aa: CASSSDSAYEQYF
cdr3_nt: TGCGCCAGCAGCTCCGACTCCGCCTACGAGCAGTACTTC

d_call: .
v_call: TRBV28
j_call: TRBJ2-1
clone_size: .
cdr3_aa: CASSLMSGLLFNEQFF
cdr3_nt: TGTGCCAGCAGTTTAATGTCGGGACTCCTCTTCAATGAGCAGTTCTTC

d_call: .
v_call: TRBV7-9
j_call: TRBJ2-2
clone_size: once
cdr3_aa: CASSGLRGKGGTGELFF
cdr3_nt: TGTGCCAGCAGCGGACTCCGGGGAAAAGGGGGCACCGGGGAGCTGTTTTTT

d_call: .
v_call: TRBV28
j_call: TRBJ1-1
clone_size: .
cdr3_aa: CASSLSVWGSVNTEAFF
cdr3_nt: TGTGCCAGCAGTTTATCCGTCTGGGGTAGCGTGAACACTGAAGCTTTCTTT

d_call: TRBD1
v_call: TRBV28
j_call: TRBJ1-2
clone_size: .
cdr3_aa: CAGQDGPNYGYTF
cdr3_nt: TGTGCCGGACAGGACGGACCTAACTATGGCTACACCTTC

d_call: .
v_call: TRBV7-9
j_call: TRBJ2-1
clone_size: .
cdr3_aa: CASSPTLANEQFF
cdr3_nt: TGTGCCAGCAGCCCCACCTTAGCGAATGAGCAGTTCTTC

d_call: TRBD1
v_call: TRBV18
j_call: TRBJ1-5
clone_size: once
cdr3_aa: CASSSSFRQGFDQPQHF
cdr3_nt: TGTGCCAGCTCAAGCTCCTTCAGACAGGGATTCGATCAGCCCCAGCATTTT

d_call: .
v_call: TRBV27
j_call: TRBJ2-3
clone_size: .
cdr3_aa: CASSLRGDTQYF
cdr3_nt: TGTGCCAGCAGTTTAAGGGGAGATACGCAGTATTTT

d_call: TRBD2
v_call: TRBV28
j_call: TRBJ2-7
clone_size: once
cdr3_aa: CASRMRLAGSYEQYF
cdr3_nt: TGTGCCAGCAGAATGCGACTAGCGGGCTCCTACGAGCAGTACTTC

d_call: TRBD2
v_call: TRBV10-3
j_call: TRBJ2-1
clone_size: .
cdr3_aa: CAIRDTTSGGIYNEQFF
cdr3_nt: TGTGCCATCAGGGATACCACTAGCGGGGGAATTTACAATGAGCAGTTCTTC

d_call: .
v_call: TRBV7-9
j_call: TRBJ1-4
clone_size: .
cdr3_aa: CASSATGIENEKLFF
cdr3_nt: TGTGCCAGCAGCGCGACCGGGATAGAAAATGAAAAACTGTTTTTT

d_call: .
v_call: TRBV4-1
j_call: TRBJ2-5
clone_size: .
cdr3_aa: CASKVEARDETQYF
cdr3_nt: TGCGCCAGCAAGGTGGAAGCCCGGGATGAGACCCAGTACTTC

d_call: TRBD2
v_call: TRBV27
j_call: TRBJ2-7
clone_size: .
cdr3_aa: CASSPSAAGIHSYEQYF
cdr3_nt: TGTGCCAGCAGTCCATCAGCAGCGGGAATACACTCCTACGAGCAGTACTTC

d_call: .
v_call: TRBV6-4
j_call: TRBJ2-7
clone_size: .
cdr3_aa: CASSGREGGAYEQYF
cdr3_nt: TGTGCCAGCAGTGGTCGGGAAGGGGGGGCCTACGAGCAGTACTTC